A selection of T cell receptor beta chains follows, all from one sample in a study of early T cells in non-severe SARS-CoV-2 infection. One entry per CDR3 protein, called by TCRdb with MiXCR from the 5' RACE reads. Seen here are 75,000 to 80,000 distinct CDR3 sequences, about 10% observed once, and the top ten hold about 12%. Sequenced here: whole blood, sampled at baseline. These receptors were taken from an adult who was a healthcare worker with PCR-confirmed SARS-CoV-2 infection or an uninfected control (not recorded which). CDR3s include the opening cysteine and the closing phenylalanine or tryptophan. The order of the fields is J gene, D gene, CDR3 length, clone size, V gene, CDR3 DNA, CDR3 protein. A D gene is named only where the DNA matches it firmly. Only some rows state a clone size, as once, few, many or a class for expanded clones.

TRBJ2-1	NA	12	few	TRBV29-1	TGCAGCGTTGCGAAGGGCCTAGGTGAGCAGTTCTTC	CSVAKGLGEQFF
TRBJ2-1	TRBD1	14	few	TRBV12-3/TRBV12-4	TGTGCCAGCAGTTTCAGGACAGGGGACAATGAGCAGTTCTTC	CASSFRTGDNEQFF
TRBJ2-3	NA	14	NA	TRBV11-1	TGTGCCAGCAGCTCCGGGACGACCGCTCGTACGCAGTATTTT	CASSSGTTARTQYF
TRBJ2-7	NA	15	NA	TRBV29-1	TGCAGCGTTATTCCCAGGGAGGCTCTCTCCTACGAGCAGTACTTC	CSVIPREALSYEQYF
TRBJ2-7	NA	13	many	TRBV16	TGTGCCAGCAGCCAAAGCCTGGGCTACGAGCAGTACTTC	CASSQSLGYEQYF
TRBJ2-7	NA	13	NA	TRBV28	TGTGCCAGCAGTTACCCACCTATCTACGAGCAGTACTTC	CASSYPPIYEQYF
TRBJ1-4	NA	15	NA	TRBV29-1	TGCAGCGTTCTCCACCCGCCAGGAAGAAATGAAAAACTGTTTTTT	CSVLHPPGRNEKLFF
TRBJ1-1	NA	15	NA	TRBV3-1	TGTGCCAGCAGCCCCCAGGAGAGGCTGAACACTGAAGCTTTCTTT	CASSPQERLNTEAFF
TRBJ2-5	NA	14	few	TRBV4-3	TGCGCCAGCAGCCAAGATCTGGCAGTGGAGACCCAGTACTTC	CASSQDLAVETQYF
TRBJ2-1	NA	15	NA	TRBV6-5	TGTGCCAGCAGCCCCAGACGGGGGGCGTACAATGAGCAGTTCTTC	CASSPRRGAYNEQFF
TRBJ2-5	TRBD1	15	NA	TRBV29-1	TGCAGCGTTGAAGTCACAGGGGGGCGGATGGAGACCCAGTACTTC	CSVEVTGGRMETQYF
TRBJ1-2	TRBD1	16	NA	TRBV20-1	TGCAGTGCTAGCAGTAGGGGACAGAGACAATTCTATGGCTACACCTTC	CSASSRGQRQFYGYTF
TRBJ2-2	NA	13	few	TRBV6-1	TGTGCCAGCAGCTACAGTGGTAACGGGGAGCTGTTTTTT	CASSYSGNGELFF
TRBJ1-5	TRBD1	15	NA	TRBV29-1	TGCAGCGTTGAGCCCGCCGGGACAGGGAATCAGCCCCAGCATTTT	CSVEPAGTGNQPQHF
TRBJ1-1	NA	14	NA	TRBV6-2/TRBV6-3	TGTGCCAGCAGTTGGGATATACAGGGAACTGAAGCTTTCTTT	CASSWDIQGTEAFF
TRBJ2-7	NA	12	NA	TRBV6-2/TRBV6-3	TGTGCCAGCACGGAAACAGCTTACGAGCAGTACTTC	CASTETAYEQYF
TRBJ1-1	NA	13	NA	TRBV7-2	TGTGCCAGCAGCTTAGATGGGGGACGGGAAGCTTTCTTT	CASSLDGGREAFF
TRBJ1-2	NA	15	NA	TRBV9	TGTGCCAGCAGCGTAGCACGGGGGTCTAACTATGGCTACACCTTC	CASSVARGSNYGYTF
TRBJ2-7	NA	13	few	TRBV6-2/TRBV6-3	TGTGCCAGCAGCCGGACAGCAACCTACGAGCAGTACTTC	CASSRTATYEQYF
TRBJ2-2	TRBD2	14	few	TRBV7-2	TGTGCCAGCAGCTCGACTAGCGGTGCCGGGGAGCTGTTTTTT	CASSSTSGAGELFF
TRBJ2-3	NA	15	many	TRBV2	TGTGCCAGCAGTGGGGGAAGGACCTTCACAGATACGCAGTATTTT	CASSGGRTFTDTQYF
TRBJ2-3	TRBD2	12	few	TRBV20-1	TGCAGTGCTCAGACTAGCGGTGATACGCAGTATTTT	CSAQTSGDTQYF
TRBJ2-3	NA	12	many	TRBV2	TGTGCCAGCTCGCGGGTCACAGATACGCAGTATTTT	CASSRVTDTQYF
TRBJ2-3	NA	12	many	TRBV10-3	TGTGCCATCAGTGAGTTGGGCGATACGCAGTATTTT	CAISELGDTQYF
TRBJ1-2	NA	12	NA	TRBV19	TGTGCCAGTAGTATGGCTAACTATGGCTACACCTTC	CASSMANYGYTF
TRBJ2-1	NA	15	few	TRBV6-2/TRBV6-3	TGTGCCAGCAGGGGGGCCGTGAGCTCCTACAATGAGCAGTTCTTC	CASRGAVSSYNEQFF
TRBJ2-2	TRBD1	14	few	TRBV24-1	TGTGCCACAGCCGGGACAGGAAACACCGGGGAGCTGTTTTTT	CATAGTGNTGELFF
TRBJ2-3	NA	14	NA	TRBV12-3/TRBV12-4	TGTGCCAGCATCGGGGCTTTAGCTACAGATACGCAGTATTTT	CASIGALATDTQYF
TRBJ2-1	NA	12	many	TRBV12-3/TRBV12-4	TGTGCCAGCAGTTTAGGGGGTGGTGAGCAGTTCTTC	CASSLGGGEQFF
TRBJ2-1	NA	16	NA	TRBV11-2	TGTGCCAGCAGCTTAGCAGGGGCGCGTCAGTACAATGAGCAGTTCTTC	CASSLAGARQYNEQFF
TRBJ2-1	NA	16	medium-sized	TRBV5-1	TGCGCCAGCAGCTTGGGAGTCCGGGACATCTACAATGAGCAGTTCTTC	CASSLGVRDIYNEQFF